This is a list of T cell receptor beta chains from one sample in a study of T-cell memory formation after mild COVID-19. Using its own MiXCR run on the 5' RACE reads, TCRdb lists one record per CDR3 protein. The sample has 350,000 to 450,000 distinct CDR3 sequences; under 15% are singletons. Material for sequencing was PBMCs or a T cell subset sorted from them (not recorded which). These receptors all stem from a man between 18 and 29 years old who had mild COVID-19 (a few samples of this study predate the infection). Cell type and time point are not known. Each CDR3 is given with its conserved first and last residue. A D gene is named only where the DNA matches it firmly. Clone size appears in some rows only: once, few, many, or a class for an expanded clone.

v_gene: TRBV27; j_gene: TRBJ2-5; abundance: few; d_gene: -; CDR3aa: CASAGLTLETQYF; CDR3nt: TGTGCCAGCGCGGGTCTTACTTTAGAAACCCAGTACTTC
v_gene: TRBV11-2; j_gene: TRBJ2-7; abundance: -; d_gene: TRBD2; CDR3aa: CAGRDPSSYEQYF; CDR3nt: TGTGCCGGGAGGGACCCGAGCTCCTACGAGCAGTACTTC
v_gene: TRBV6-1; j_gene: TRBJ2-5; abundance: -; d_gene: TRBD2; CDR3aa: CASSENLLAGGLFPNQETQYF; CDR3nt: TGTGCCAGCAGTGAGAATTTACTAGCGGGGGGGCTGTTCCCAAACCAAGAGACCCAGTACTTC
v_gene: TRBV12-3/TRBV12-4; j_gene: TRBJ1-2; abundance: -; d_gene: -; CDR3aa: CASSPSRPDSYGYTF; CDR3nt: TGTGCCAGCAGTCCAAGCAGGCCCGACAGCTATGGCTACACCTTC
v_gene: TRBV4-1; j_gene: TRBJ2-2; abundance: few; d_gene: -; CDR3aa: CASSQTFGQANTGELFF; CDR3nt: TGCGCCAGCAGCCAAACCTTCGGACAAGCGAACACCGGGGAGCTGTTTTTT
v_gene: TRBV2; j_gene: TRBJ2-7; abundance: -; d_gene: -; CDR3aa: CASSVGGNEQYF; CDR3nt: TGTGCCAGCAGTGTAGGAGGGAACGAGCAGTACTTC
v_gene: TRBV4-1; j_gene: TRBJ2-4; abundance: many; d_gene: -; CDR3aa: CASSQGVLRGRNIQYF; CDR3nt: TGCGCCAGCAGCCAAGGGGTGTTACGGGGTAGGAACATTCAGTACTTC
v_gene: TRBV4-3; j_gene: TRBJ2-2; abundance: -; d_gene: -; CDR3aa: CASSRENGGELFF; CDR3nt: TGCGCCAGCAGCCGAGAGAACGGCGGGGAGCTGTTTTTT
v_gene: TRBV7-2; j_gene: TRBJ2-1; abundance: few; d_gene: -; CDR3aa: CASSRRSPPSYNEQFF; CDR3nt: TGTGCCAGCAGCCGACGGTCCCCACCGTCTTACAATGAGCAGTTCTTC
v_gene: TRBV4-2; j_gene: TRBJ1-4; abundance: -; d_gene: -; CDR3aa: CASSSRTNEKLFF; CDR3nt: TGTGCCAGCAGCTCCCGCACTAATGAAAAACTGTTTTTT
v_gene: TRBV12-3/TRBV12-4; j_gene: TRBJ2-7; abundance: many; d_gene: -; CDR3aa: CASSPGGEQYF; CDR3nt: TGTGCCAGCAGCCCCGGTGGTGAGCAGTACTTC
v_gene: TRBV5-4; j_gene: TRBJ1-6; abundance: few; d_gene: TRBD1; CDR3aa: CASSGTGLTNSPLHF; CDR3nt: TGTGCCAGCAGCGGGACAGGACTTACCAATTCACCCCTCCACTTT
v_gene: TRBV20-1; j_gene: TRBJ2-3; abundance: -; d_gene: -; CDR3aa: CSASITGPSTDTQYF; CDR3nt: TGCAGTGCTAGTATAACGGGACCCAGCACAGATACGCAGTATTTT
v_gene: TRBV7-2; j_gene: TRBJ2-3; abundance: -; d_gene: TRBD2; CDR3aa: CASNPKWLAGRTSPDTQYF; CDR3nt: TGTGCCAGCAACCCTAAGTGGCTAGCGGGGAGAACGAGCCCAGATACGCAGTATTTT
v_gene: TRBV15; j_gene: TRBJ1-2; abundance: few; d_gene: TRBD1; CDR3aa: CATSRDAGQVGYGYTF; CDR3nt: TGTGCCACCAGCAGAGATGCTGGACAGGTTGGCTATGGCTACACCTTC
v_gene: TRBV11-2; j_gene: TRBJ2-1; abundance: -; d_gene: -; CDR3aa: CASSLETLHREQFF; CDR3nt: TGTGCCAGCAGCTTAGAGACTCTCCATCGGGAGCAGTTCTTC
v_gene: TRBV5-1; j_gene: TRBJ2-1; abundance: -; d_gene: -; CDR3aa: CASSLAPGPTLYNEQFF; CDR3nt: TGCGCCAGCAGCTTGGCCCCCGGACCGACCCTCTACAATGAGCAGTTCTTC
v_gene: TRBV7-9; j_gene: TRBJ2-2; abundance: few; d_gene: -; CDR3aa: CASSLSTTKLFF; CDR3nt: TGTGCCAGCAGCCTATCGACTACGAAGCTGTTTTTT
v_gene: TRBV12-3/TRBV12-4; j_gene: TRBJ2-3; abundance: few; d_gene: -; CDR3aa: CASSLLGSAQYF; CDR3nt: TGTGCCAGCAGTTTATTAGGGTCTGCGCAGTATTTT
v_gene: TRBV30; j_gene: TRBJ2-1; abundance: few; d_gene: TRBD2; CDR3aa: CAWSRTSGGDEQFF; CDR3nt: TGTGCCTGGAGTCGGACTAGCGGGGGGGATGAGCAGTTCTTC
v_gene: TRBV7-6; j_gene: TRBJ1-6; abundance: few; d_gene: TRBD1; CDR3aa: CASSLGDRANSPLHF; CDR3nt: TGTGCCAGCAGCTTAGGAGACAGGGCCAATTCACCCCTCCACTTT
v_gene: TRBV15; j_gene: TRBJ1-5; abundance: -; d_gene: -; CDR3aa: CATSRDRGSGAQPQHF; CDR3nt: TGTGCCACCAGCAGAGATCGAGGGTCGGGGGCTCAGCCCCAGCATTTT
v_gene: TRBV14; j_gene: TRBJ1-4; abundance: -; d_gene: -; CDR3aa: CASSRQGFPNEKLFF; CDR3nt: TGTGCCAGCAGCCGCCAGGGTTTTCCTAATGAAAAACTGTTTTTT
v_gene: TRBV10-3; j_gene: TRBJ2-1; abundance: -; d_gene: -; CDR3aa: CASLSPPYNEQFF; CDR3nt: TGTGCCTCCCTAAGCCCCCCCTACAATGAGCAGTTCTTC
v_gene: TRBV28; j_gene: TRBJ1-1; abundance: few; d_gene: TRBD1; CDR3aa: CASRTQGQGETEAFF; CDR3nt: TGTGCCAGCAGAACCCAAGGACAGGGGGAAACTGAAGCTTTCTTT
v_gene: TRBV6-1; j_gene: TRBJ2-1; abundance: many; d_gene: -; CDR3aa: CASSDPGSYNEQFF; CDR3nt: TGTGCCAGCAGTGACCCCGGCTCATACAATGAGCAGTTCTTC
v_gene: TRBV4-3; j_gene: TRBJ2-1; abundance: -; d_gene: -; CDR3aa: CASSQGPYDEQFF; CDR3nt: TGCGCCAGCAGCCAAGGCCCTTACGATGAGCAGTTCTTC
v_gene: TRBV28; j_gene: TRBJ1-4; abundance: -; d_gene: -; CDR3aa: CASCAGYNEKLFF; CDR3nt: TGTGCCAGCTGTGCCGGGTATAATGAAAAACTGTTTTTT
v_gene: TRBV28; j_gene: TRBJ2-3; abundance: -; d_gene: TRBD2; CDR3aa: CASSLSTTALAGAHTDTQYF; CDR3nt: TGTGCCAGCAGTTTATCAACCACAGCGCTAGCGGGGGCCCACACAGATACGCAGTATTTT
v_gene: TRBV7-2; j_gene: TRBJ2-3; abundance: many; d_gene: TRBD2; CDR3aa: CAGTGGQGDTQYF; CDR3nt: TGTGCCGGGACGGGGGGGCAGGGAGATACGCAGTATTTT
v_gene: TRBV29-1; j_gene: TRBJ1-3; abundance: -; d_gene: TRBD1; CDR3aa: CSVRTGASSGNTIYF; CDR3nt: TGCAGCGTAAGGACAGGGGCGAGCTCTGGAAACACCATATATTTT
v_gene: TRBV12-2; j_gene: TRBJ2-5; abundance: -; d_gene: -; CDR3aa: CASRLGSSQETQYF; CDR3nt: TGTGCAAGTCGCTTAGGGTCCTCCCAAGAGACCCAGTACTTC
v_gene: TRBV5-4; j_gene: TRBJ1-6; abundance: many; d_gene: TRBD1; CDR3aa: CASSLGGTGYNSPLHF; CDR3nt: TGTGCCAGCAGCTTGGGGGGGACAGGTTATAATTCACCCCTCCACTTT
v_gene: TRBV4-2; j_gene: TRBJ2-3; abundance: -; d_gene: -; CDR3aa: CASSHPPRVRSTDTQYF; CDR3nt: TGTGCCAGCAGCCATCCCCCCAGGGTACGATCCACAGATACGCAGTATTTT
v_gene: TRBV20-1; j_gene: TRBJ2-3; abundance: -; d_gene: TRBD2; CDR3aa: CSAAGDTDTQYF; CDR3nt: TGCAGTGCTGCGGGGGACACAGATACGCAGTATTTT
v_gene: TRBV7-2; j_gene: TRBJ2-3; abundance: few; d_gene: -; CDR3aa: CASKPPISNTQYF; CDR3nt: TGTGCCAGCAAACCACCCATCTCGAATACGCAGTATTTT
v_gene: TRBV25-1; j_gene: TRBJ1-6; abundance: few; d_gene: TRBD1; CDR3aa: CASSRAGTGKNSPLHF; CDR3nt: TGTGCCAGCAGCAGAGCCGGGACAGGGAAAAATTCACCCCTCCACTTT
v_gene: TRBV18; j_gene: TRBJ1-2; abundance: -; d_gene: -; CDR3aa: CASSLPGAYYGYTF; CDR3nt: TGTGCCAGCTCACTCCCGGGGGCATACTATGGCTACACCTTC
v_gene: TRBV5-1; j_gene: TRBJ2-3; abundance: -; d_gene: TRBD2; CDR3aa: CASKAGGSTDTQYF; CDR3nt: TGCGCCAGCAAAGCGGGGGGCAGCACAGATACGCAGTATTTT
v_gene: TRBV12-3/TRBV12-4; j_gene: TRBJ2-3; abundance: -; d_gene: -; CDR3aa: CASSSGPQGDTQYF; CDR3nt: TGTGCCAGCAGTTCGGGCCCGCAAGGAGATACGCAGTATTTT